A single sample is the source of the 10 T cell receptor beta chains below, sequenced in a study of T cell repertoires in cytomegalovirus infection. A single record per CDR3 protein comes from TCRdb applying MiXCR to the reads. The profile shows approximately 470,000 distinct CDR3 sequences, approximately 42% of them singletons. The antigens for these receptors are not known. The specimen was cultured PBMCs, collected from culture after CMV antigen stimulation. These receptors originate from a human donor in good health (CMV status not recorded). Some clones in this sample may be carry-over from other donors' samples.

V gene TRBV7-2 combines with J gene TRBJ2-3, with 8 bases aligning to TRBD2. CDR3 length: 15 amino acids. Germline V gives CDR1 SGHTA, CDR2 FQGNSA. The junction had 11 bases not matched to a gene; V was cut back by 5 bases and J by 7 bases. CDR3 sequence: CASSAGAVAGNTQYF. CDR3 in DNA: TGTGCCAGCAGCGCTGGAGCCGTAGCGGGAAATACGCAGTATTTT.

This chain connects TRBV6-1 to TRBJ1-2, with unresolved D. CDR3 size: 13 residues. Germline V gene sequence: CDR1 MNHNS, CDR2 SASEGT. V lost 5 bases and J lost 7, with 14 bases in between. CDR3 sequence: CASSRTIGAGYTF. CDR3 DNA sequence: TGTGCCAGCAGTCGAACGATAGGAGCTGGCTACACCTTC.

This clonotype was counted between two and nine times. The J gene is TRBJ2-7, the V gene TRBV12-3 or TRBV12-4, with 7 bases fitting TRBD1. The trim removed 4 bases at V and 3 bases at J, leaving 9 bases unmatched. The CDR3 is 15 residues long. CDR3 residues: CASSSLADRHYEQYF. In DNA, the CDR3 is TGTGCCAGCAGTTCCCTCGCGGACAGGCACTACGAGCAGTACTTC.

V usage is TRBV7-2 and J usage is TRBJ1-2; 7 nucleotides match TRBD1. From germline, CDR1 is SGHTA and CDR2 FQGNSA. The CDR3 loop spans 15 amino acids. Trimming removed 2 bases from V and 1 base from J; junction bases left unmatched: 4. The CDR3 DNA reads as TGTGCCAGCAGCTTACGGGACAGTGATAACTATGGCTACACCTTC. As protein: CASSLRDSDNYGYTF.

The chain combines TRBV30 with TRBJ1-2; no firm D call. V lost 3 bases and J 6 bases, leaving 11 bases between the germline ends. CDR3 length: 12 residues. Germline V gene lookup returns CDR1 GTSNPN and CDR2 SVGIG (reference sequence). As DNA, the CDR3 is TGTGCCTGGAGCACGGAGCGAAATGGCTACACCTTC. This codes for CAWSTERNGYTF.

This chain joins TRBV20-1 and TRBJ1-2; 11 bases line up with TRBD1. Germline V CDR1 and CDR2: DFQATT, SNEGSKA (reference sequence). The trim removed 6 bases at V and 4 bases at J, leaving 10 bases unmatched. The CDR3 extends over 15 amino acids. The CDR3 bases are TGCAGTGCCCGCAAGGGACAGGGGGTCAGCTATGGCTACACCTTC. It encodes CSARKGQGVSYGYTF.

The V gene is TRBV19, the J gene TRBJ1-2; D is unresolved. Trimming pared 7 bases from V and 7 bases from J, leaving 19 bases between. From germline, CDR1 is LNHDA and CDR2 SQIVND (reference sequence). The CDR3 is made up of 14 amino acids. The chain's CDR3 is CASNPAAGLFGYTF. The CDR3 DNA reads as TGTGCCAGTAACCCGGCGGCGGGTTTGTTTGGCTACACCTTC.

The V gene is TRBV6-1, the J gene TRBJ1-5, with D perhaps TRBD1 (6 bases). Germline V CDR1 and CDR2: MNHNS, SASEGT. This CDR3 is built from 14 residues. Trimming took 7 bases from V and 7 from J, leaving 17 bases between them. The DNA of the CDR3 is TGTGCCAGCACCGACCCAGGGGAGTGGCAGCCCCAGCATTTT. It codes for CASTDPGEWQPQHF.

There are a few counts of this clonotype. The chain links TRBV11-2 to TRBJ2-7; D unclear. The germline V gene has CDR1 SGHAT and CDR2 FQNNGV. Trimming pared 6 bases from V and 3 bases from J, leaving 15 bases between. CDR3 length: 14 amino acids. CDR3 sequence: CASSLLDANYEQYF. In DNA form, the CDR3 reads TGTGCCAGCAGTTTACTCGACGCCAACTACGAGCAGTACTTC.

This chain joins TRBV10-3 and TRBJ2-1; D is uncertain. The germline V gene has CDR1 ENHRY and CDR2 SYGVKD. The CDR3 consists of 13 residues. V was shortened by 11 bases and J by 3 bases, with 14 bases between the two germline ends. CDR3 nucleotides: TGTGCCCCCCGGTGGCTGGTCTACAATGAGCAGTTCTTC. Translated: CAPRWLVYNEQFF.